Listed below are T cell receptor beta chains from one sample, sequenced in a study of blood T cell repertoires in COVID-19. Measured with immunoSEQ multiplex PCR; TCRdb has only the in-frame clones, and not every one. The sample holds around 200,000 clones; less than 90% are singletons and the top ten take approximately 2.8%. Sequences were obtained from PBMCs or T cells enriched from blood (not recorded which). These receptors were obtained from a woman aged 50 to 65 in a cohort exposed to, infected with or recovered from COVID-19 (not recorded which). CDR3s include the opening cysteine and the closing phenylalanine or tryptophan. Each record gives: V gene, J gene, clone size, D gene, CDR3 protein, CDR3 DNA. A D gene is named only where the DNA matches it firmly. Not all rows give a size; the values are once, few, many and, for expanded clones, a class.

TRBV19	TRBJ1-6	NA	NA	CASSITVSGSYNSPLHF	TGTGCCAGTAGTATTACGGTCTCGGGATCCTATAATTCACCCCTCCACTTT
TRBV9	TRBJ1-2	NA	NA	CASSVSGDSYGYTF	TGTGCCAGCAGCGTATCTGGGGACTCCTATGGCTACACCTTC
TRBV10-3	TRBJ1-1	NA	NA	CATGLSNTEAFF	TGTGCCACGGGACTTTCGAACACTGAAGCTTTCTTT
TRBV11-3	TRBJ2-5	NA	NA	CASSLRGLSGYQETQYF	TGTGCCAGCAGCCTTAGGGGACTCTCCGGGTACCAAGAGACCCAGTACTTC
TRBV19	TRBJ1-2	NA	TRBD1	CASSTGTGYGYTF	TGTGCCAGTAGTACCGGGACAGGGTATGGCTACACCTTC
TRBV19	TRBJ1-1	NA	NA	CASRDRNEGEAFF	TGTGCCAGTAGAGACAGGAATGAAGGTGAAGCTTTCTTT
TRBV10-1	TRBJ1-5	NA	TRBD1	CASRWDRGANQPQHF	TGCGCCAGCAGATGGGACAGGGGTGCTAATCAGCCCCAGCATTTT
TRBV10-1	TRBJ1-2	NA	NA	CASNRGDGYTF	TGCGCCAGCAATCGGGGGGATGGCTACACCTTC
TRBV12-3/TRBV12-4	TRBJ2-7	NA	TRBD1	CASRRTGDYEQYF	TGTGCCAGCAGACGGACAGGGGACTACGAGCAGTACTTC
TRBV30	TRBJ2-2	NA	TRBD1	CALDRTGTGELFF	TGTGCCTTGGATCGGACAGGCACCGGGGAGCTGTTTTTT
TRBV2	TRBJ2-2	few	TRBD1	CASRPTGGAGGELFF	TGTGCCAGCAGACCAACAGGGGGCGCGGGCGGGGAGCTGTTTTTT
TRBV30	TRBJ1-2	NA	NA	CAWLKDLAHGYTF	TGTGCCTGGCTTAAAGATCTCGCGCATGGCTACACCTTC
TRBV5-1	TRBJ2-1	NA	NA	CASSLPSQGSEQFF	TGCGCCAGCAGCTTACCCAGCCAAGGGAGTGAGCAGTTCTTC
TRBV7-2	TRBJ1-2	NA	TRBD1	CASSLTTDRVYTF	TGTGCCAGCAGCTTAACTACGGACAGGGTCTACACCTTC
TRBV4-3	TRBJ1-4	NA	TRBD1	CASSQDRAGGEKLFF	TGCGCCAGCAGCCAAGATCGAGCAGGGGGTGAAAAACTGTTTTTT
TRBV5-6	TRBJ1-5	NA	NA	CASSRKGRLGQPQHF	TGTGCCAGCAGCCGGAAAGGGAGGTTGGGTCAGCCCCAGCATTTT
TRBV28	TRBJ2-7	NA	TRBD1	CASSKGRGLSYEQYF	TGTGCCAGCAGTAAAGGCAGGGGGTTATCCTACGAGCAGTACTTC
TRBV4-2	TRBJ1-6	NA	NA	CASSQDLRGINSPLHF	TGTGCCAGCAGCCAAGATTTGCGGGGGATAAATTCACCCCTCCACTTT
TRBV5-4	TRBJ1-2	NA	TRBD1	CASSPFRQGLGDGYTF	TGTGCCAGCAGCCCTTTTCGACAGGGGCTTGGGGATGGCTACACCTTC
TRBV4-1	TRBJ2-1	NA	NA	CASSQVDIISYNEQFF	TGCGCCAGCAGCCAAGTAGATATCATCTCCTACAATGAGCAGTTCTTC
TRBV7-9	TRBJ1-6	few	NA	CASSSTRDIPLHF	TGTGCCAGCAGCTCCACTCGGGACATCCCCCTCCACTTT
TRBV19	TRBJ2-1	NA	TRBD2	CASKLAGDNEQFF	TGTGCCAGTAAACTAGCGGGGGACAATGAGCAGTTCTTC
TRBV4-2	TRBJ2-3	NA	TRBD2	CASSPRPGTSRDTQYF	TGTGCCAGCAGCCCACGACCCGGGACTAGTCGAGATACGCAGTATTTT
TRBV7-2	TRBJ1-2	few	NA	CASSPASTGDLRDF	TGTGCCAGCAGCCCAGCGTCGACAGGAGACCTCAGGGACTTC
TRBV10-3	TRBJ2-2	NA	TRBD2	CANCTGGQMNTGELFF	TGTGCCAATTGTACGGGAGGTCAAATGAACACCGGGGAGCTGTTTTTT
TRBV10-2	TRBJ1-2	NA	TRBD1	CASSFQGARGYTF	TGCGCCAGCAGTTTTCAGGGGGCGCGAGGCTACACCTTC
TRBV5-6	TRBJ2-7	NA	NA	CASSLGGSHEQYF	TGTGCCAGCAGCTTGGGAGGCTCCCACGAGCAGTACTTC
TRBV9	TRBJ2-7	NA	NA	CASSGGTRNYEQYF	TGTGCCAGCAGCGGCGGGACGAGGAATTACGAGCAGTACTTC
TRBV28	TRBJ2-7	NA	NA	CASRDSGGAREQYF	TGTGCCAGCAGGGACTCTGGGGGGGCGCGTGAGCAGTACTTC
TRBV5-1	TRBJ1-2	NA	NA	CASSQEGAGGYTF	TGCGCCAGCAGCCAGGAGGGTGCGGGTGGCTACACCTTC
TRBV7-9	TRBJ1-1	few	NA	CASSPGEGAFF	TGTGCCAGCAGCCCGGGGGAGGGAGCTTTCTTT
TRBV7-2	TRBJ1-1	NA	TRBD1	CASSLRGQGVVAFF	TGTGCCAGCAGCCTACGCGGACAGGGGGTGGTAGCTTTCTTT
TRBV5-4	TRBJ1-5	NA	NA	CASSLGGSANQPQHF	TGTGCCAGCAGCTTGGGCGGGTCCGCCAATCAGCCCCAGCATTTT
TRBV5-8	TRBJ2-3	NA	TRBD2	CASSGYVAGVTDTQYF	TGTGCCAGCAGCGGATATGTAGCGGGGGTCACAGATACGCAGTATTTT
TRBV28	TRBJ2-3	few	NA	CASSLPTGSTDTQYF	TGTGCCAGCAGTTTACCTACAGGGAGCACAGATACGCAGTATTTT
TRBV18	TRBJ1-5	NA	NA	CASSPRPLGSHSNQPQHF	TGTGCCAGCTCACCACGGCCCCTAGGCAGCCACAGCAATCAGCCCCAGCATTTT
TRBV27	TRBJ1-2	NA	TRBD1	CASSSNKQGALGYTF	TGTGCCAGCAGTTCCAACAAACAGGGGGCGCTTGGCTACACCTTC